One and the same sample provided the 16 T cell receptor beta chains below, sequenced in a study of T cell changes during pregnancy in multiple sclerosis. Sequencing used immunoSEQ multiplex PCR; TCRdb keeps in-frame clones, though not all of them. Here the sample spans more than 60,000 clones, roughly 90% being singletons. Here the sequenced sample was peripheral blood, taken in the second trimester of pregnancy. The receptor set was obtained from a female donor with multiple sclerosis, enrolled in a pregnancy study.

This clone turned up a few times. V usage is TRBV30 and J usage is TRBJ1-3; TRBD1 might be the D (5 bases). The germline gives CDR1 GTSNPN, CDR2 SVGIG (reference sequence). This CDR3 is 11 amino acids long. The V end was cut by 3 bases, the J end by 11 bases, with 11 bases between. As DNA, the CDR3 is TGTGCCTGGAGACGGACACGACCCATATATTTT. This translates into CAWRRTRPIYF.

This rearrangement joins TRBV14 to TRBJ2-5; 9 positions match TRBD1. CDR1 and CDR2 (germline): SGHDN, FVKESK. The CDR3 sequence is 16 residues long. Unmatched junction bases numbered 10, after V lost 4 bases and J lost 4 bases. CDR3 sequence reads: CASSPWTGAAGETQYF. In nucleotides, the CDR3 is TGTGCCAGCAGCCCTTGGACAGGGGCTGCAGGAGAGACCCAGTACTTC.

This clone has more than one count but fewer than ten. The chain has TRBV7-2 and TRBJ2-1, with 12 bases matching TRBD1. Germline V gene lookup returns CDR1 SGHTA and CDR2 FQGNSA. V trimming: 7 bases; J trimming: 8 bases; junction bases outside the gene matches: 3. The CDR3 runs 13 residues. The chain's CDR3 is CASTGQGAYEQFF. DNA of the CDR3: TGTGCCAGCACGGGACAGGGGGCGTATGAGCAGTTCTTC.

This chain connects TRBV6-6 to TRBJ1-2, with TRBD1 matching 9 bases. Looked up from germline, CDR1 is MNHNY and CDR2 is SVGAGI (reference sequence). The CDR3 totals 12 residues. V dropped 5 bases and J dropped 7; count of bases not matched to a gene: 2. The CDR3 coding sequence is TGTGCCAGCAGTCGGACAGGGGTTGGCTACACCTTC. Its translation is CASSRTGVGYTF.

The genes are TRBV18 and TRBJ2-5; 8 bases match TRBD1. This CDR3 spans 15 amino acids. CDR1 is KGHSH and CDR2 is LQKENI in the germline V gene. The V segment lost 3 bases and the J segment 5 bases; nucleotides outside the gene matches: 8. Here the CDR3 reads CASSPRTGRSETQYF. The CDR3 region has the DNA TGTGCCAGCTCACCCAGGACAGGGCGGTCGGAGACCCAGTACTTC.

This clone was recorded once. The chain recombines TRBV27 with TRBJ2-7; 8 nucleotides line up with TRBD2. The CDR3 runs to 15 residues. Germline-derived CDR1 and CDR2 are MNHEY and SMNVEV (reference sequence). V was clipped by 5 bases and J by 3 bases; unmatched bases: 9. CDR3 in DNA: TGTGCCAGCAGTAAAAGACTAGCGTTAAACTACGAGCAGTACTTC. Translation gives CASSKRLALNYEQYF.

The chain has TRBV12-5 and TRBJ1-5; tentatively, D is TRBD1 (5 bases). This CDR3 spans 14 amino acids. Trimming left V 0 bases short and J 4 bases short, with 7 bases between. Germline CDR1 reads LGHNT; CDR2 reads FRNRAP. The CDR3 spells CASGLVRGNQPQHF. The CDR3 nucleotides read TGTGCTAGTGGTTTGGTACGGGGGAATCAGCCCCAGCATTTT.

CDR3 nucleotide sequence: TGTGCCAGCAGCTCTCCGGGGAGCGGGGGAGAAAAACTGTTTTTT. Protein sequence: CASSSPGSGGEKLFF. The chain joins TRBV27 to TRBJ1-4, with D possibly matching TRBD1 (5 bases). Trimming shortened V by 6 bases and J by 8 bases, and 19 bases separated the two germline ends. Germline values: CDR1 MNHEY, CDR2 SMNVEV (reference sequence). This CDR3 contains 15 residues.

The chain links TRBV2 to TRBJ1-2; 9 bases map to TRBD1. CDR1 and CDR2 (germline): SNHLY, FYNNEI. This CDR3 spans 14 amino acids. V lost 5 bases to trimming and J lost 5 bases; unmatched junction nucleotides: 6. CDR3 sequence reads: CASSSGTGLYGYTF. The CDR3 coding sequence is TGTGCCAGCAGTTCCGGGACAGGGCTTTATGGCTACACCTTC.

In its sample, this clone was seen many times. The chain carries TRBV2 and TRBJ2-7; the D is unclear. Germline V gene data show CDR1 as SNHLY and CDR2 as FYNNEI. This CDR3 is 15 amino acids long. V lost 6 bases to trimming and J lost 0 bases, with 15 bases between them. CDR3 nucleotides: TGTGCCAGCAGCATAAGTCAATCCTACTCCTACGAGCAGTACTTC. The encoded protein is CASSISQSYSYEQYF.

The chain uses TRBV27 and TRBJ2-1; TRBD2 matches at 13 bases. After removal of 3 bases from V and 9 bases from J, the junction contained 8 bases not matched to a gene. In germline, CDR1 is MNHEY, CDR2 SMNVEV (reference sequence). The CDR3 runs 16 residues. CDR3 nucleotide sequence: TGTGCCAGCAGTTTGCTGTTTGGACTAGCGGGAGTTGAGCAGTTCTTC. Encoded protein: CASSLLFGLAGVEQFF.

This chain uses TRBV5-1 with TRBJ2-5; 10 bases align to TRBD1. The ends lost 4 bases at V and 4 bases at J; junction bases unmatched: 4. This CDR3 comprises 14 residues. Per the germline V gene, CDR1 is SGHRS and CDR2 is YFSETQ. CDR3 in amino acids: CASSTGQGGETQYF. The CDR3 DNA reads as TGCGCCAGCAGCACCGGACAGGGGGGAGAGACCCAGTACTTC.

The V and J genes are TRBV5-1 and TRBJ2-3; D uncertain. The V end lost 0 bases, the J end lost 4 bases, and 9 bases lay between the germline ends. Per the germline V gene, CDR1 is SGHRS and CDR2 is YFSETQ. The CDR3 has 14 residues. The CDR3, as DNA: TGCGCCAGCAGCTTGGCTTTGAGCTCAGATACGCAGTATTTT. Protein: CASSLALSSDTQYF.

This chain links TRBV6-4 with TRBJ2-6, with 7 bases that match TRBD1. CDR3 size: 16 residues. The germline V gene has CDR1 MRHNA and CDR2 SNTAGT. J gave up 4 bases and V 0 bases, and 3 bases lay outside the gene matches. CDR3 region: CASSDSGGDGANVLTF. The CDR3 coding sequence is TGTGCCAGCAGTGACTCAGGGGGCGACGGGGCCAACGTCCTGACTTTC.

V gene TRBV28 combines with J gene TRBJ1-5; D is ambiguous. CDR1 is MDHEN, CDR2 SYDVKM, per germline. The CDR3 sequence is 13 residues long. Between the trimmed V and J ends, which lost 5 bases and 4 bases, there was a span of 9 bases. CDR3 in DNA: TGTGCCAGCAGTAACAGCCAGAATCAGCCCCAGCATTTT. This codes for CASSNSQNQPQHF. Full variable domain (rest looked up from reference TRBV28 and TRBJ1-5): DVKVTQSSRYLVKRTGEKVFLECVQDMDHENMFWYRQDPGLGLRLIYFSYDVKMKEKGDIPEGYSVSREKKERFSLILESASTNQTSMYLCASSNSQNQPQHFGDGTRLSIL.

This chain links TRBV19 with TRBJ2-1; D possibly corresponds to TRBD2 (5 bases). The length of the CDR3 is 13 residues. Germline V gene lookup returns CDR1 LNHDA and CDR2 SQIVND (reference sequence). V shed 0 bases and J shed 10 bases, with 10 bases lying between them. The chain's CDR3 is CASSIESGGEQFF. The CDR3 DNA reads as TGTGCCAGTAGTATAGAAAGCGGAGGAGAGCAGTTCTTC.